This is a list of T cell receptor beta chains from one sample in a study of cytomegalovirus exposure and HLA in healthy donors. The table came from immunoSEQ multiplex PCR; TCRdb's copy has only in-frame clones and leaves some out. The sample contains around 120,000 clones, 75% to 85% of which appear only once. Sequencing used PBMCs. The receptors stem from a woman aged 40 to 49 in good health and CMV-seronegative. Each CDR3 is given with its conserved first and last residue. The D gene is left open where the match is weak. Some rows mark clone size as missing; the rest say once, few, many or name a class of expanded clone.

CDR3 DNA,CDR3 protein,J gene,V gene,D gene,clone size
TGTGCCAGCTCACCACCCGGGACAGGCATCGGTTTTTGGCCCGCCGGGGAGCTGTTTTTT,CASSPPGTGIGFWPAGELFF,TRBJ2-2,TRBV18,TRBD1,.
TGTGCCAGCAGCTTGGGGGCGGGGGCCCGGGCTGAAGCTTTCTTT,CASSLGAGARAEAFF,TRBJ1-1,TRBV5-4,.,few
TGTGCCAGCAGCCGCGGGGGGGCTTACGAGCAGTACTTC,CASSRGGAYEQYF,TRBJ2-7,TRBV7-2,TRBD2,few
TGTGCCAGCAGTGGAACAGATGATACGCAGTATTTT,CASSGTDDTQYF,TRBJ2-3,TRBV2,.,.
TGTGCCAGCTCACCACTGGCGGCAGATACGCAGTATTTT,CASSPLAADTQYF,TRBJ2-3,TRBV18,.,.
TGCGCCAGCAGCGAGGACAGGGGGAACTATGGCTACACCTTC,CASSEDRGNYGYTF,TRBJ1-2,TRBV5-1,TRBD1,.
TGCGCCAGCAGCCAAGATGAGGGGACAGGGGCGGACACCATATATTTT,CASSQDEGTGADTIYF,TRBJ1-3,TRBV4-3,TRBD1,many
TGTGCCAGCAGCCGTGTACGGGTAGACCCTTATGAGCAGTTCTTC,CASSRVRVDPYEQFF,TRBJ2-1,TRBV28,.,.
TGTGCCAGCAGCTTAGGGACAGCTTGGGGTGTGGGCGGCTACACCTTC,CASSLGTAWGVGGYTF,TRBJ1-2,TRBV5-6,TRBD1,.
TGTGCCAGCAGTCGCGGGGGATTGGGGAATGAGCAGTTCTTC,CASSRGGLGNEQFF,TRBJ2-1,TRBV6-5,TRBD2,.
TGTGCCAGCAGCTTAGATCAACTAGCGGGTATCCAAGAGACCCAGTACTTC,CASSLDQLAGIQETQYF,TRBJ2-5,TRBV7-2,TRBD2,.
TGTGCCAGCAGCGTAGGGGCTCAAGTGATAGTGCCCTATGGCTACACCTTC,CASSVGAQVIVPYGYTF,TRBJ1-2,TRBV9,.,.
TGTGCCAGCAGCTTGTTTCCGTCTAACACAGATACGCAGTATTTT,CASSLFPSNTDTQYF,TRBJ2-3,TRBV7-6,.,.
TGTGCCAGTACGAAACAGGTTAGCAATCAGCCCCAGCATTTT,CASTKQVSNQPQHF,TRBJ1-5,TRBV19,.,.
TGTGCCAGCAGCTTAGGACAGACGAGTTATGGCTACACCTTC,CASSLGQTSYGYTF,TRBJ1-2,TRBV7-2,.,.
TGTGCCAGCAAGGAAGAGGATGTGGGCAATCAGCCCCAGCATTTT,CASKEEDVGNQPQHF,TRBJ1-5,TRBV2,.,.
TGCGCCAGCCCGGATGTGGGGAGGGGCTACAATGAGCAGTTCTTC,CASPDVGRGYNEQFF,TRBJ2-1,TRBV5-1,TRBD2,.
TGTGCCAGCAGCTCCGGGACACGGGAGCAGTACTTC,CASSSGTREQYF,TRBJ2-7,TRBV7-6,.,.
TGTGCCAGCAGTGATGGACAGGGAAGTAGGGGTGAGCAGTTCTTC,CASSDGQGSRGEQFF,TRBJ2-1,TRBV25-1,TRBD1,.
TGTGCCAGCAGTTACGGACAGGGCACAGATACGCAGTATTTT,CASSYGQGTDTQYF,TRBJ2-3,TRBV6-6,TRBD1,few
TGTGCCAGTAGTATAGGTTCCGGACTAGCCCTCTACAATGAGCAGTTCTTC,CASSIGSGLALYNEQFF,TRBJ2-1,TRBV19,TRBD2,once
TGTGCCAGCAGTGAAGCGCCAGGGGGCACCAATTCACCCCTCCACTTT,CASSEAPGGTNSPLHF,TRBJ1-6,TRBV2,TRBD1,.
TGTGCCAGCAGCCAGCAGGGGCGTGAAAAACTGTTTTTT,CASSQQGREKLFF,TRBJ1-4,TRBV7-2,.,.
TGCGCCAGCAGCCCTCCAGTGCGGGGTGGCAATGAGCAGTTCTTC,CASSPPVRGGNEQFF,TRBJ2-1,TRBV4-1,.,.
TGTGCCTGGAGGAAACTAGGTCCCTACGAGCAGTACTTC,CAWRKLGPYEQYF,TRBJ2-7,TRBV30,.,.
TGTGCCAGCAGTACACCGGGGGGGACAACGGACACCGGGGAGCTGTTTTTT,CASSTPGGTTDTGELFF,TRBJ2-2,TRBV27,TRBD2,once
TGTGCCAGCAGTTTAATGGGCCTGGGCTACGAGCAGTACTTC,CASSLMGLGYEQYF,TRBJ2-7,TRBV27,.,.
TGTGCCAGTAGTACCCTAACTGGGGCCAACGTCCTGACTTTC,CASSTLTGANVLTF,TRBJ2-6,TRBV19,.,few
TGTGCCAGCAGCCCGGGACAGATCTATGGCTACACCTTC,CASSPGQIYGYTF,TRBJ1-2,TRBV5-8,TRBD1,.
TGCGCCAGCAGCGGAGGTAGCGGGGGGAACGGGGAGCTGTTTTTT,CASSGGSGGNGELFF,TRBJ2-2,TRBV4-3,TRBD2,.
TGCGCCAGCAGCCTCCCCCGCGGGGGTGTAACCTACAATGAGCAGTTCTTC,CASSLPRGGVTYNEQFF,TRBJ2-1,TRBV5-1,TRBD2,.
TGTGCCAGCAGCTTAGACATGGGGACAGACGAGCAGTACTTC,CASSLDMGTDEQYF,TRBJ2-7,TRBV7-9,TRBD1,.
TGTGCCAGCAGCTCCCCAGGAGGACAGGAACATTTT,CASSSPGGQEHF,TRBJ1-5,TRBV7-9,TRBD1,.
TGTGCCAGCAGTTCCGACAGGGGGCATGGCTACACCTTC,CASSSDRGHGYTF,TRBJ1-2,TRBV5-6,TRBD1,.
TGCGCCAGCAGCCAAGATGGACTAGCGGGCCCAGATACGCAGTATTTT,CASSQDGLAGPDTQYF,TRBJ2-3,TRBV4-3,TRBD2,.
TGTGCCAGTGGACTAGCGGGGAGCACAGATACGCAGTATTTT,CASGLAGSTDTQYF,TRBJ2-3,TRBV15,TRBD2,.
TGTGCCAGCAGTGATCGCGGGAGGGCAAACACAGATACGCAGTATTTT,CASSDRGRANTDTQYF,TRBJ2-3,TRBV6-1,TRBD2,.
TGTGCCAGCAAAGGACAGATAACATCCTATGGCTACACCTTC,CASKGQITSYGYTF,TRBJ1-2,TRBV2,.,.
TGTGCCAGCAGCACGACAGGAGACCCCTACGAGCAGTACTTC,CASSTTGDPYEQYF,TRBJ2-7,TRBV9,.,.
TGTGCCAGCAGCTTGGCGGGTCGGGGGGTCACCGGGGAGCTGTTTTTT,CASSLAGRGVTGELFF,TRBJ2-2,TRBV5-6,TRBD2,.
TGCGCCAGCAGCCAAGAGACAGGAGAAGCTTTCTTT,CASSQETGEAFF,TRBJ1-1,TRBV4-3,.,.
TGTGCCAGCAGTTCAGGCACAGGGAAGTCCTACGAGCAGTACTTC,CASSSGTGKSYEQYF,TRBJ2-7,TRBV5-4,.,.
TGTGCCAGCAGCTCTAATCTGGACACTGAAGCTTTCTTT,CASSSNLDTEAFF,TRBJ1-1,TRBV11-2,.,.
TGTGCCAGCAGCTTAGGACGGGGAAGGAGCAATCAGCCCCAGCATTTT,CASSLGRGRSNQPQHF,TRBJ1-5,TRBV7-9,.,.
TGTGCCAGCAGCTTAGGCTTACACGAGGGGACACCGAACACTGAAGCTTTCTTT,CASSLGLHEGTPNTEAFF,TRBJ1-1,TRBV13,.,many